This entry is about one T cell receptor beta chain. Its antigen remains unidentified. Across 18 months, stable Graves' hyperthyroidism was marked by no progression to ophthalmopathy. These data belong to a study of T cells in Graves' hyperthyroidism and ophthalmopathy. Amplification of TCR beta CDR3 regions used RNA as the template. RT-PCR in the first round (using the HTBI primer set) targeted the TCR CDR3. TCRdb passed the multiplex PCR reads through MiXCR, listing each CDR3 protein once. This repertoire shows 500,000 to 750,000 distinct CDR3 sequences, about 15% found once; its top ten account for roughly 7.3%. Study results and caveats: Researchers found most expanded thyroid clonotypes above 0.001 in blood as well.

The CDR3 extends over 18 amino acids. Trimming removed 8 bases at V and 0 bases at J, with 20 bases between. Germline loops: CDR1 ENHRY, CDR2 SYGVKD. The origin of this receptor is a woman younger than 45 with Graves' hyperthyroidism. The genes are TRBV10-3 and TRBJ1-6; the D is unclear. Material: blood. CDR3 loop: CAIPVLKFPSSYNSPLHF. DNA of the CDR3: TGTGCCATCCCCGTTCTAAAGTTCCCGAGCTCCTATAATTCACCCCTCCACTTT.